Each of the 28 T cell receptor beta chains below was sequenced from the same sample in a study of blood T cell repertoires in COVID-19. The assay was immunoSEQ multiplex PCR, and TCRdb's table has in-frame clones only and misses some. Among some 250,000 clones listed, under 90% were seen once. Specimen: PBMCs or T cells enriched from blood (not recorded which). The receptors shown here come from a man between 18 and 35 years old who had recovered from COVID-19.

The DNA for the CDR3 is TGCAGCGTTGAAGGGCAGGGGTTGACTGAAGCTTTCTTT. Residues: CSVEGQGLTEAFF. V and J are TRBV29-1 and TRBJ1-1; weak D call: TRBD1 (6 bases). The CDR3 is made up of 13 amino acids. CDR1 is SQVTM, CDR2 ANQGSEA, per germline. Trimming removed 1 base from V and 5 bases from J, with 11 bases in between.

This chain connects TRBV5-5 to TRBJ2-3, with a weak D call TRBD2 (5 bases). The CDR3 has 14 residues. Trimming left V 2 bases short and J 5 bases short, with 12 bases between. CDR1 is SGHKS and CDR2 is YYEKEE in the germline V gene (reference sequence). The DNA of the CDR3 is TGTGCCAGCAGCTTCGTCGGGGTTGGAGATACGCAGTATTTT. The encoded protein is CASSFVGVGDTQYF.

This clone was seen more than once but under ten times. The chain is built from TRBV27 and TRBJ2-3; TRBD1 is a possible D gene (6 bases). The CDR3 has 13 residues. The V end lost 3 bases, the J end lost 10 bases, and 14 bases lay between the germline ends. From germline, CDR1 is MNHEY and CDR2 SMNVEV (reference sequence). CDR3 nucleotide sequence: TGTGCCAGCAGTTTGAAGGGAGCAGGGGCGCAGTATTTT. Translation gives CASSLKGAGAQYF.

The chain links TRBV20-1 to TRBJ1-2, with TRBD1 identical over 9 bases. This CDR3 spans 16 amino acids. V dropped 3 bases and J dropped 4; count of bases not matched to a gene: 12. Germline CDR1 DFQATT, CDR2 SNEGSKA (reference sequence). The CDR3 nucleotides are TGCAGTGCTAGTTCGTTTCCGACAGGGGGTATCTATGGCTACACCTTC. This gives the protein CSASSFPTGGIYGYTF.

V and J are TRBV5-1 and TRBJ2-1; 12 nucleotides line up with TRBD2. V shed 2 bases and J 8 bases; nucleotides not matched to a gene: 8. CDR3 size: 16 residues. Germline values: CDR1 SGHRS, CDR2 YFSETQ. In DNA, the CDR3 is TGCGCCAGCAGCTTTACGACTAGCGGGAGAGTGGATGAGCAGTTCTTC. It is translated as CASSFTTSGRVDEQFF.

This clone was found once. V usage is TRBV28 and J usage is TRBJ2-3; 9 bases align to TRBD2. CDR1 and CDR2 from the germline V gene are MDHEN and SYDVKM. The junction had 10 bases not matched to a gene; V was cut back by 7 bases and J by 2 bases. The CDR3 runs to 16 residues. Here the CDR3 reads CASTSVLAGFTDTQYF. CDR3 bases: TGTGCCAGCACCTCGGTGCTAGCGGGATTCACAGATACGCAGTATTTT.

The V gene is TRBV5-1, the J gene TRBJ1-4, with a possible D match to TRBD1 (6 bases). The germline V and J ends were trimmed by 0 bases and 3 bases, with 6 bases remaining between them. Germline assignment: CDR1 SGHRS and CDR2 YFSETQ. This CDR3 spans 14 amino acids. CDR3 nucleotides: TGCGCCAGCAGCTTGGACAGGGCTAATGAAAAACTGTTTTTT. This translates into CASSLDRANEKLFF.

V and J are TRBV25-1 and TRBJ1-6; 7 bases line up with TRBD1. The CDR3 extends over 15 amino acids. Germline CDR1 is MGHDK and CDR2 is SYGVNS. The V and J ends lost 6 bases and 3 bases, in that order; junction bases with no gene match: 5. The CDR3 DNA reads TGTGCCAGCAGCCGGGGACAGAACTATAATTCACCCCTCCACTTT. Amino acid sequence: CASSRGQNYNSPLHF.

The DNA for the CDR3 is TGTGCCAGCAGCCAAGCCATGGGCAGGGGGCATGAAAAACTGTTTTTT. This sequence encodes CASSQAMGRGHEKLFF. This chain joins TRBV3-1 (or the pseudogene TRBV3-2) and TRBJ1-4; TRBD1 agrees at 8 bases. The CDR3 extends over 16 amino acids. CDR1 and CDR2 from the germline V gene are LGHDT and YNNKEL (reference sequence). The junction had 7 bases not matched to a gene; V was cut back by 1 base and J by 6 bases.

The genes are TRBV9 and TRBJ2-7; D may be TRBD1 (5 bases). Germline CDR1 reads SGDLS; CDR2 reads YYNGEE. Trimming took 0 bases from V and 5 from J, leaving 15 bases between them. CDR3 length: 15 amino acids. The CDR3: CASSVGGQALNEQYF. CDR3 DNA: TGTGCCAGCAGCGTAGGGGGCCAGGCTCTAAACGAGCAGTACTTC.

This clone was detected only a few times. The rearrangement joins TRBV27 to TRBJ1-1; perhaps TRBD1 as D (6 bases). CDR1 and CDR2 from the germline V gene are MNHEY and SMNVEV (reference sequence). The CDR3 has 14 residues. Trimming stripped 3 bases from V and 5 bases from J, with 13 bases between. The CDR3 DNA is TGTGCCAGCAGTTTTATGGCAGGGGAAACTGAAGCTTTCTTT. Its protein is CASSFMAGETEAFF.

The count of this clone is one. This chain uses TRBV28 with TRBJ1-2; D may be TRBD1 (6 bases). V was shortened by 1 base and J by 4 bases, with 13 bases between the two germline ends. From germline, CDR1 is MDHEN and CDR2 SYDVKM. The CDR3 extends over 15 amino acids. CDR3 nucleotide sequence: TGTGCCAGCAGTTTATACGCGACAGGACTCTATGGCTACACCTTC. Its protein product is CASSLYATGLYGYTF.

Here the CDR3 reads CASSTRPYRAARELFF. In nucleotides, the CDR3 is TGTGCCAGTAGTACCCGCCCCTACAGGGCAGCCAGGGAGCTGTTTTTT. The V and J genes are TRBV19 and TRBJ2-2; a weak D match, TRBD1 (6 bases). From germline, CDR1 is LNHDA and CDR2 SQIVND (reference sequence). The CDR3 consists of 16 residues. Between the trimmed V and J ends, which lost 4 bases and 9 bases, there was a span of 21 bases.

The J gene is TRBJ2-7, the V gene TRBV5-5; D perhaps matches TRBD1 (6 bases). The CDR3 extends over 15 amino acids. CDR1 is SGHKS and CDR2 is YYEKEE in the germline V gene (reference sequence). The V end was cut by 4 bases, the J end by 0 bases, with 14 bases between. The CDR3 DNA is TGTGCCAGCAGCCGGGACATGGGGAACTCCTACGAGCAGTACTTC. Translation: CASSRDMGNSYEQYF.

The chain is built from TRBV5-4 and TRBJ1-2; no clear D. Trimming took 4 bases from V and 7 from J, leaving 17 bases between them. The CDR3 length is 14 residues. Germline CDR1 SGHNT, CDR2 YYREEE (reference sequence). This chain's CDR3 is CASSHPWASIGYTF. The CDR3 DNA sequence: TGTGCCAGCAGCCATCCGTGGGCCTCTATTGGCTACACCTTC.

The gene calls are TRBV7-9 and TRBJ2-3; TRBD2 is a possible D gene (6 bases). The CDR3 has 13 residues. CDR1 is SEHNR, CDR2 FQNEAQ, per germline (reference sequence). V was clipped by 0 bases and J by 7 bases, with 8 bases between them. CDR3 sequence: CASSLAAGNTQYF. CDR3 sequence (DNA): TGTGCCAGCAGCTTAGCGGCGGGAAATACGCAGTATTTT.

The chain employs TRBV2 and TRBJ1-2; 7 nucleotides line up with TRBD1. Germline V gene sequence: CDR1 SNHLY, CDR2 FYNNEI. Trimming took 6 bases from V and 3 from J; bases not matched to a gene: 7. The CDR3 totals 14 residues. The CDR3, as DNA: TGTGCCAGCAGCTCCCAGGGGGACGACTATGGCTACACCTTC. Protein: CASSSQGDDYGYTF. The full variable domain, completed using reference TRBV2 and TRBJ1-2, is EPEVTQTPSHQVTQMGQEVILRCVPISNHLYFYWYRQILGQKVEFLVSFYNNEISEKSEIFDDQFSVERPDGSNFTLKIRSTKLEDSAMYFCASSSQGDDYGYTFGSGTRLTVV.

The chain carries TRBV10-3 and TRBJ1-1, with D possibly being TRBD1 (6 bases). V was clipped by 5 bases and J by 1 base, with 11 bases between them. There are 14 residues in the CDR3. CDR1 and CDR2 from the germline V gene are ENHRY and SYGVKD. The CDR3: CAISIDRTNTEAFF. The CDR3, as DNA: TGTGCCATCAGTATTGACAGGACGAACACTGAAGCTTTCTTT.

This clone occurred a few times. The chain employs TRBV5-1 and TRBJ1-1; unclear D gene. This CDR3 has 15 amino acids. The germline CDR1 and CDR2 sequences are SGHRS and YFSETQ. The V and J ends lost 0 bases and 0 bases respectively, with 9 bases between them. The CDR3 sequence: CASSLVGGLNTEAFF. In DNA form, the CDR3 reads TGCGCCAGCAGCTTGGTGGGAGGCCTGAACACTGAAGCTTTCTTT.

CDR3 sequence (DNA): TGTGCCAGCAGCTCGACAGGGGGTGAAGCTTTCTTT. Residues: CASSSTGGEAFF. The V and J genes are TRBV11-2 and TRBJ1-1; 9 bases map to TRBD1. The CDR3 sequence is 12 residues long. Germline CDR1 SGHAT, CDR2 FQNNGV. V shed 4 bases and J 7 bases; nucleotides not matched to a gene: 1.

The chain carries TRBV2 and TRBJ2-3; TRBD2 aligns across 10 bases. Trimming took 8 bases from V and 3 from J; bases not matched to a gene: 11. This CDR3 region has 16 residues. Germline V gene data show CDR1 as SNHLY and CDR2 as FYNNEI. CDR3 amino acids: CASRHRERGGTDTQYF. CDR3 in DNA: TGTGCCAGCCGTCATCGCGAGCGGGGGGGAACAGATACGCAGTATTTT. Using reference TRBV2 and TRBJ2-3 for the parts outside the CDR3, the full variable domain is EPEVTQTPSHQVTQMGQEVILRCVPISNHLYFYWYRQILGQKVEFLVSFYNNEISEKSEIFDDQFSVERPDGSNFTLKIRSTKLEDSAMYFCASRHRERGGTDTQYFGPGTRLTVL.

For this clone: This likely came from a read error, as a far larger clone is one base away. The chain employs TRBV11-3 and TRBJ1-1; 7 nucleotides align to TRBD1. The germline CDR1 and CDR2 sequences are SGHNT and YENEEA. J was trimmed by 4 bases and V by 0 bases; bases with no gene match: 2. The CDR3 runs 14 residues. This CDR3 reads CASSLERGLTEAFF. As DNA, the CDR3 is TGTGCCAGCAGCTTAGAGAGGGGGCTCACTGAAGCTTTCTTT.

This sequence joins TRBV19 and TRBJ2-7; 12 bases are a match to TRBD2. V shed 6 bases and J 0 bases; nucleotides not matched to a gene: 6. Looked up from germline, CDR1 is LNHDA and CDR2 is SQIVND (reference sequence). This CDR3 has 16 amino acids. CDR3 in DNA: TGTGCCAGTAGCGCGGGACTAGCGGGTTACTCCTACGAGCAGTACTTC. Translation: CASSAGLAGYSYEQYF.

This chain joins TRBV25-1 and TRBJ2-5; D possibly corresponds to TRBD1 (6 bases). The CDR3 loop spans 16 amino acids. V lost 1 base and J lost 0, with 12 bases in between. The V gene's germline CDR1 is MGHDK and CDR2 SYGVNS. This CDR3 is CASSEWTVTYQETQYF. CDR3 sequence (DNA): TGTGCCAGCAGTGAATGGACAGTAACTTACCAAGAGACCCAGTACTTC.

The CDR3 reads CASSEGQNTGELFF. The CDR3 bases are TGTGCCAGCAGTGAGGGACAGAACACCGGGGAGCTGTTTTTT. The chain is built from TRBV6-1 and TRBJ2-2; D perhaps matches TRBD1 (6 bases). CDR1 and CDR2 from the germline V gene are MNHNS and SASEGT. The CDR3 runs 14 residues. Trimming took off 3 bases at V and 1 base at J, with 6 bases between the two ends.

The CDR3 here is CASSLSQVVLEQYF. In DNA, the CDR3 is TGTGCCAGCAGCTTAAGTCAGGTAGTGCTCGAGCAGTACTTC. The V gene is TRBV11-3, the J gene TRBJ2-7; D remains unclear. V lost 2 bases and J lost 6, with 14 bases in between. The CDR3 length is 14 residues. CDR1 SGHNT and CDR2 YENEEA come from the germline V gene. The full variable domain, in which reference TRBV11-3 and TRBJ2-7 provide the parts outside the CDR3, is EAGVVQSPRYKIIEKKQPVAFWCNPISGHNTLYWYLQNLGQGPELLIRYENEEAVDDSQLPKDRFSAERLKGVDSTLKIQPAELGDSAVYLCASSLSQVVLEQYFGPGTRLTVT.

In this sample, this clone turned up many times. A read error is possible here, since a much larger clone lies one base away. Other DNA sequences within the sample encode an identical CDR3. The CDR3 region has the DNA TGTGCCAGCAGCCCCCACGACCGGGGGGGAGTAAATTCACCCCTCCACTTT. Its translation: CASSPHDRGGVNSPLHF. The rearrangement joins TRBV7-9 to TRBJ1-6; D might be TRBD1 (5 bases). V dropped 5 bases and J dropped 7 bases, with 21 bases sitting between them. Looked up from germline, CDR1 is SEHNR and CDR2 is FQNEAQ (reference sequence). The CDR3 has 17 residues.

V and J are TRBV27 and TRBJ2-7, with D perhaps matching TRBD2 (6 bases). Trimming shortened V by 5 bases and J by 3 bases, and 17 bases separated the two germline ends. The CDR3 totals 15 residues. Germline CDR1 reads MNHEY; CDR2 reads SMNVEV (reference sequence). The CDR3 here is CASSPLIWRGYEQYF. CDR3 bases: TGTGCCAGCAGTCCCCTTATCTGGAGGGGCTACGAGCAGTACTTC.